This TCR beta chain was documented in a study of OX40 agonist ivuxolimab in advanced cancers. Study as a whole: Ivuxolimab, which patients received intravenously every 2 weeks, was dosed at 0.01 to 10 mg/kg. Study outcomes and limitations: No determination was made of the antigen specificity of the expanded peripheral T cells.

Comment on this clone: The antigen remains undetermined.

This CDR3 contains 15 residues. Germline CDR1 reads SGHRS; CDR2 reads YFSETQ. The trim removed 4 bases at V and 4 bases at J, leaving 8 bases unmatched. Clones were read by immunoSEQ multiplex PCR, and TCRdb kept only the in-frame ones, dropping some. This table has roughly 82,000 clones, approximately 87% appearing once. The chain employs TRBV5-1 and TRBJ1-2, with TRBD1 matching over 9 bases. The specimen was CD4+ or CD8+ T cells sorted from blood, collected in a trial of the OX40 agonist ivuxolimab. The TCR originated in an adult with an advanced solid tumor such as melanoma, head and neck, liver or kidney cancer. The CDR3 loop is CASSLMTGGSYGYTF. In nucleotides, the CDR3 is TGCGCCAGCAGCCTGATGACAGGGGGATCCTATGGCTACACCTTC.